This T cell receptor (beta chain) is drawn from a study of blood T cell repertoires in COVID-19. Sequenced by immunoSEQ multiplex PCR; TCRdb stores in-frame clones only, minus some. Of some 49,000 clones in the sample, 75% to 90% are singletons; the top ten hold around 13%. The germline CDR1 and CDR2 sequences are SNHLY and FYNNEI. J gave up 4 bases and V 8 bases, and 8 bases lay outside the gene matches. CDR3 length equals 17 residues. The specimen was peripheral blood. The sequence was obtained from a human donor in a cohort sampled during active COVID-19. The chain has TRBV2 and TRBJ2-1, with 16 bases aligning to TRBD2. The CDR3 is CASPSGTSGGDYNEQFF. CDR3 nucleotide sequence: TGTGCCAGCCCCTCCGGGACTAGCGGGGGGGATTACAATGAGCAGTTCTTC. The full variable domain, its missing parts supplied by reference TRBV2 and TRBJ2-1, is EPEVTQTPSHQVTQMGQEVILRCVPISNHLYFYWYRQILGQKVEFLVSFYNNEISEKSEIFDDQFSVERPDGSNFTLKIRSTKLEDSAMYFCASPSGTSGGDYNEQFFGPGTRLTVL.